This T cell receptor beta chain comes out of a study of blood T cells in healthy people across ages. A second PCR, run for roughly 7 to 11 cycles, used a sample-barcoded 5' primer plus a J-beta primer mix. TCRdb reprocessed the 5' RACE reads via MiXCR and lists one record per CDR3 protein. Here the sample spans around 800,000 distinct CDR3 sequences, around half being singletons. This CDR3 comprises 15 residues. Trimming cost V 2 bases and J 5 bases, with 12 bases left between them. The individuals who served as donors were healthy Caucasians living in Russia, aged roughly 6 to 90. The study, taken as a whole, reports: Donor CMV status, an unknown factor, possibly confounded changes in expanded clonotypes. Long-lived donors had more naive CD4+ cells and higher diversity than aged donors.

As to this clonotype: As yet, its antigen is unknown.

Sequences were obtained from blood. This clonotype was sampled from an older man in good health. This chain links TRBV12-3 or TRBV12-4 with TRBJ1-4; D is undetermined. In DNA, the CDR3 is TGTGCCAGCAGTTTATCCGGCCGTAGGAATGAAAAACTGTTTTTT. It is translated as CASSLSGRRNEKLFF.